A single sample is the source of the 14 T cell receptor beta chains below, sequenced in a study of blood T cells in healthy people across ages. Primed by a sample-barcoded 5' primer and a J-beta primer mix, a second PCR proceeded for roughly 7 to 12 cycles. From the 5' RACE reads, TCRdb called clonotypes with MiXCR, one entry per CDR3 protein. The table includes around 1,600,000 distinct CDR3 sequences, approximately 43% detected once. Sequencing input: blood. These receptors were collected from a young woman in good health.

The rearrangement links TRBV5-6 to TRBJ1-6, with D perhaps matching TRBD1 (6 bases). The CDR3 has 19 amino acids. Trimming pared 0 bases from V and 0 bases from J, leaving 16 bases between. CDR1 SGHDT and CDR2 YYEEEE come from the germline V gene. Written as DNA, the CDR3 is TGTGCCAGCAGCTTGGGGGCAGGGGACCGCATCTCCTATAATTCACCCCTCCACTTT. Protein: CASSLGAGDRISYNSPLHF.

This clonotype has a handful of counts. The chain combines TRBV14 with TRBJ1-5; no clear D gene. Trimming left V 2 bases short and J 3 bases short, with 8 bases between. This CDR3 comprises 14 residues. The germline gives CDR1 SGHDN, CDR2 FVKESK. The DNA for the CDR3 is TGTGCCAGCAGCCAACGCGGGCCCAATCAGCCCCAGCATTTT. It specifies CASSQRGPNQPQHF.

The chain has TRBV4-2 and TRBJ1-4, with D tentatively TRBD1 (6 bases). Germline CDR1 is LGHNA and CDR2 is YNFKEQ. The CDR3 consists of 16 residues. Trimming left V 4 bases short and J 7 bases short, with 19 bases between. The CDR3 is CASSPSTGPRSEKLFF. CDR3 DNA sequence: TGTGCCAGCAGCCCATCGACAGGCCCACGGAGTGAAAAACTGTTTTTT.

Many counts were recorded for this clonotype. The chain uses TRBV14 and TRBJ2-3, with D unresolved. Germline values: CDR1 SGHDN, CDR2 FVKESK. This CDR3 contains 13 residues. V lost 6 bases and J 4 bases, leaving 11 bases between the germline ends. The DNA for the CDR3 is TGTGCCAGCAGTCCCCGCTTGGCAGATACGCAGTATTTT. Its protein product is CASSPRLADTQYF.

The CDR3 nucleotides are TGTGCCAGCAGTTTCATACAGGGGGTCTCGGAGACCCAGTTCTTC. Translation gives CASSFIQGVSETQFF. The V call is TRBV7-2, the J call TRBJ2-1, with 8 bases matching TRBD1. CDR1 and CDR2 (germline): SGHTA, FQGNSA. V was pared by 6 bases and J by 13 bases, with 17 bases of the junction left unmatched. CDR3 length equals 15 residues. Full variable domain (rest looked up from reference TRBV7-2 and TRBJ2-1): GAGVSQSPSNKVTEKGKDVELRCDPISGHTALYWYRQSLGQGLEFLIYFQGNSAPDKSGLPSDRFSAERTGGSVSTLTIQRTQQEDSAVYLCASSFIQGVSETQFFGPGTRLTVL.

The chain has TRBV25-1 and TRBJ2-1; 8 bases fit TRBD1. CDR3 length: 17 amino acids. V shed 6 bases, J shed 5 bases, and the junction held 15 bases outside the gene matches. Germline V gene lookup returns CDR1 MGHDK and CDR2 SYGVNS. CDR3 nucleotides: TGTGCCAGCAGGGGATTTGTTCGGACAGGGCAGGACAATGAGCAGTTCTTC. This gives the protein CASRGFVRTGQDNEQFF. The full variable domain, in which reference TRBV25-1 and TRBJ2-1 provide the parts outside the CDR3, is EADIYQTPRYLVIGTGKKITLECSQTMGHDKMYWYQQDPGMELHLIHYSYGVNSTEKGDLSSESTVSRIRTEHFPLTLESARPSHTSQYLCASRGFVRTGQDNEQFFGPGTRLTVL.

In its sample, this clonotype was seen a few times. The chain joins TRBV20-1 to TRBJ2-7; a possible D gene is TRBD1 (5 bases). Per the germline V gene, CDR1 is DFQATT and CDR2 is SNEGSKA (reference sequence). Trimming cost V 3 bases and J 2 bases, with 17 bases left between them. The CDR3 spans 15 residues. CDR3 in DNA: TGCAGTGCTAGCCTCCCTGGAAGACAGACCTACGAGCAGTACTTC. Translation gives CSASLPGRQTYEQYF.

This clonotype was found a few times. The V call is TRBV10-3, the J call TRBJ1-2; D unresolved. From germline, CDR1 is ENHRY and CDR2 SYGVKD. V lost 4 bases, J lost 2 bases, and 8 bases lay in between. The CDR3 runs to 13 residues. The CDR3 region has the DNA TGTGCCATCAGTGCCCACCCCAACTATGGCTACACCTTC. This codes for CAISAHPNYGYTF.

This rearrangement joins TRBV24-1 to TRBJ2-1, with a weak D call TRBD1 (7 bases). Germline loops: CDR1 KGHDR, CDR2 SFDVKD. The CDR3 is 16 residues long. The germline V and J ends were trimmed by 3 bases and 7 bases, with 18 bases remaining between them. Written as DNA, the CDR3 is TGTGCCACCAGTGATCCATACAGGGGACTCAAAAATGAGCAGTTCTTC. It translates to CATSDPYRGLKNEQFF.

This chain uses TRBV25-1 with TRBJ1-2, with a weak D call TRBD1 (5 bases). CDR1 is MGHDK and CDR2 is SYGVNS in the germline V gene. The CDR3 spans 15 residues. Deletions cut 4 bases from V and 7 bases from J, with 19 bases between. The CDR3 here is CASSGGSAGTGGYTF. The CDR3 DNA reads as TGTGCCAGCAGTGGGGGGTCAGCCGGGACCGGTGGCTACACCTTC.

This chain joins TRBV3-1 and TRBJ2-3; 7 positions match TRBD2. Germline V gene data show CDR1 as LGHDT and CDR2 as YNNKEL (reference sequence). This CDR3 is built from 15 residues. Trimming cost V 4 bases and J 5 bases; bases outside gene matches: 9. As DNA, the CDR3 is TGTGCCAGCAGCCCCGACTTTTGGGGGGGAGATACGCAGTATTTT. Residues: CASSPDFWGGDTQYF.

This clonotype was detected a few times. J is TRBJ2-1 and V is TRBV27; 7 bases agree with TRBD1. Germline trimming cut 6 bases from V and 6 bases from J; bases unmatched to any gene: 5. Germline V gives CDR1 MNHEY, CDR2 SMNVEV (reference sequence). CDR3 size: 13 residues. The CDR3 sequence is CASSHDRVNEQFF. For the CDR3, the DNA is TGTGCCAGCAGCCATGACAGGGTCAATGAGCAGTTCTTC.

This clonotype was detected only a few times. The chain recombines TRBV6-5 with TRBJ2-5, with 7 bases fitting TRBD2. J lost 2 bases, V lost 5 bases, and 8 bases had no gene match. CDR1 is MNHEY, CDR2 SVGAGI, per germline. This CDR3 is built from 15 residues. The CDR3 spells CASSTFGGEQETQYF. CDR3 DNA: TGTGCCAGCAGTACCTTTGGGGGGGAACAAGAGACCCAGTACTTC.

This chain connects TRBV3-1 to TRBJ2-1, with 10 bases identical to TRBD2. The CDR3 sequence is 19 residues long. Germline V gene sequence: CDR1 LGHDT, CDR2 YNNKEL (reference sequence). Trimming took 5 bases from V and 1 from J; bases not matched to a gene: 14. In nucleotides, the CDR3 is TGTGCCAGCAGCACAAGGTCTGCTAGCGGGAGAGGTTCCTACAATGAGCAGTTCTTC. Protein product: CASSTRSASGRGSYNEQFF.